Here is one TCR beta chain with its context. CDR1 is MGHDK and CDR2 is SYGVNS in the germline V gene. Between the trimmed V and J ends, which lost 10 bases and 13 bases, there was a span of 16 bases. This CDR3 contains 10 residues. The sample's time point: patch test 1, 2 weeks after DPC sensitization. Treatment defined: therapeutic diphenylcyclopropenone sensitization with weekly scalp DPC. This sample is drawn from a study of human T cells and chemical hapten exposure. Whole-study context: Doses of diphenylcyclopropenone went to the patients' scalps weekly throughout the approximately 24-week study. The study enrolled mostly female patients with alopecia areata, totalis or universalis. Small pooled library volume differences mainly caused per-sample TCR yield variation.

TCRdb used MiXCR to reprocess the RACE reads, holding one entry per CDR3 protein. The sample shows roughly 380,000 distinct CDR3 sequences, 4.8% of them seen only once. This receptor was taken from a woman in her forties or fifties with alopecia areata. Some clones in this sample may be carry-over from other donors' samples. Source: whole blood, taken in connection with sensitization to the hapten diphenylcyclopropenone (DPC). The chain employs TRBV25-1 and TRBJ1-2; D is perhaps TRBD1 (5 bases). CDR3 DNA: TGTGCCACCTACTCCAGGGCGTTCACCTTC. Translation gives CATYSRAFTF.